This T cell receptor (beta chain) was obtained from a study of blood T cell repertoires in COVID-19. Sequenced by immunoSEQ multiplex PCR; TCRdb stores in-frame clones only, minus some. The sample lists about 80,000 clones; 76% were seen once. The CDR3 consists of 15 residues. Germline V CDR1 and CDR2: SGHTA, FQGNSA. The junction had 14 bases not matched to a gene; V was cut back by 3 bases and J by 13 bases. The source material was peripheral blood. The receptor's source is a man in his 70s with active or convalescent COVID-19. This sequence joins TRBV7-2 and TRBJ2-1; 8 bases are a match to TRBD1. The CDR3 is CASSLTSGQGNFQFF. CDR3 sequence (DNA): TGTGCCAGCAGCTTGACTTCAGGACAGGGAAATTTTCAGTTCTTC.